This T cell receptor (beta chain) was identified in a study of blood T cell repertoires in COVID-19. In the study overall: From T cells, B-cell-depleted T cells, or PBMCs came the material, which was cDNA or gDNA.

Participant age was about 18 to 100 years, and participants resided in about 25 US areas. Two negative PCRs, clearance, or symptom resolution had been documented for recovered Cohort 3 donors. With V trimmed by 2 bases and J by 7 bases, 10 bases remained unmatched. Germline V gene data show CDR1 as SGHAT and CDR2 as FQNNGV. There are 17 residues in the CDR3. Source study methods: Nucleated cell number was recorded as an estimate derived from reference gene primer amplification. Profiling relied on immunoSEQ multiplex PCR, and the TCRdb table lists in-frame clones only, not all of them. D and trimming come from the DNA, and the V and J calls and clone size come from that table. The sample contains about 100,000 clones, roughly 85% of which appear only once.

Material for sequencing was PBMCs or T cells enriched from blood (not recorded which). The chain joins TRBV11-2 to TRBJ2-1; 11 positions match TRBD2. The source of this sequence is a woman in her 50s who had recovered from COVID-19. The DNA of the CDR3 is TGTGCCAGCAGCTTAAAGTTAGCGGGGGGGCCGAGTAATGAGCAGTTCTTC. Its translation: CASSLKLAGGPSNEQFF. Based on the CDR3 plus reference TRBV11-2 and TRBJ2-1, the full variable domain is EAGVAQSPRYKIIEKRQSVAFWCNPISGHATLYWYQQILGQGPKLLIQFQNNGVVDDSQLPKDRFSAERLKGVDSTLKIQPAKLEDSAVYLCASSLKLAGGPSNEQFFGPGTRLTVL.